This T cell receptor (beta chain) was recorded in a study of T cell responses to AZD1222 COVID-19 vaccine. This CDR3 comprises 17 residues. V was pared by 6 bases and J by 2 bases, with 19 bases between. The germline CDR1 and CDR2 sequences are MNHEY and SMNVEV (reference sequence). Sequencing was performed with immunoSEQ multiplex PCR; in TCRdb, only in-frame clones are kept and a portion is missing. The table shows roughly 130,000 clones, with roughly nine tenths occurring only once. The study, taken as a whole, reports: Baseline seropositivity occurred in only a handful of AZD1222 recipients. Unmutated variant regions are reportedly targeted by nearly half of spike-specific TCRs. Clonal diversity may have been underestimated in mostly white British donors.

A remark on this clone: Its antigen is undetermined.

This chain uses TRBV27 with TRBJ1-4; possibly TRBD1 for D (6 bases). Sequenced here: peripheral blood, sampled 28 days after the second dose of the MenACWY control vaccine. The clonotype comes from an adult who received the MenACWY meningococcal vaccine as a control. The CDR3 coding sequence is TGTGCCAGCAGGTCCTTCTATGCGGGGGGCACTAATGAAAAACTGTTTTTT. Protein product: CASRSFYAGGTNEKLFF. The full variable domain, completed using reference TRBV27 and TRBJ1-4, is EAQVTQNPRYLITVTGKKLTVTCSQNMNHEYMSWYRQDPGLGLRQIYYSMNVEVTDKGDVPEGYKVSRKEKRNFPLILESPSPNQTSLYFCASRSFYAGGTNEKLFFGSGTQLSVL.